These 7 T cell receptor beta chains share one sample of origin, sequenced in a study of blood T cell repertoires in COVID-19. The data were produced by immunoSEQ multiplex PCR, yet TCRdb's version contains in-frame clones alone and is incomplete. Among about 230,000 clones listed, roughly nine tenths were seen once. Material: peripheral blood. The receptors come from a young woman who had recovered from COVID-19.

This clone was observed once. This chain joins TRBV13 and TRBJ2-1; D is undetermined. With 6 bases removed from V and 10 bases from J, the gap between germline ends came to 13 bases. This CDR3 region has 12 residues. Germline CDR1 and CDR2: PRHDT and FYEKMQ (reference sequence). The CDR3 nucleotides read TGTGCCAGCAGACGAGGCGGCGTCGAGCAGTTCTTC. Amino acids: CASRRGGVEQFF.

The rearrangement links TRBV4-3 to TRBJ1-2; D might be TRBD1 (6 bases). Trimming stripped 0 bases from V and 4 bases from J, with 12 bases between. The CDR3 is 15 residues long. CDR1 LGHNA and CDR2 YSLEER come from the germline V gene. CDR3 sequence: CASSQDRGRGYGYTF. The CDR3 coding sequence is TGCGCCAGCAGCCAAGATCGAGGCAGGGGCTATGGCTACACCTTC.

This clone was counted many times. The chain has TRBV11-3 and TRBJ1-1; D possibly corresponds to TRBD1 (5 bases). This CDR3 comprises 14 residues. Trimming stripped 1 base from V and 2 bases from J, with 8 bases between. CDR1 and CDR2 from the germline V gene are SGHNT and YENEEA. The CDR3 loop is CASSLGRANTEAFF. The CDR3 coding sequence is TGTGCCAGCAGCTTAGGCAGGGCCAACACTGAAGCTTTCTTT. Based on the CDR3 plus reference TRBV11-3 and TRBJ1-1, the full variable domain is EAGVVQSPRYKIIEKKQPVAFWCNPISGHNTLYWYLQNLGQGPELLIRYENEEAVDDSQLPKDRFSAERLKGVDSTLKIQPAELGDSAVYLCASSLGRANTEAFFGQGTRLTVV.

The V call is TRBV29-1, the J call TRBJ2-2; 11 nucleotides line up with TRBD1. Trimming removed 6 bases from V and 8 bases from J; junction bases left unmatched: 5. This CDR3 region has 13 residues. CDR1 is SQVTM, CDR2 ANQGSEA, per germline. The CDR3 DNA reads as TGCAGCGTCGGACAGGGGGCGCTTGGGGAGCTGTTTTTT. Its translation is CSVGQGALGELFF.

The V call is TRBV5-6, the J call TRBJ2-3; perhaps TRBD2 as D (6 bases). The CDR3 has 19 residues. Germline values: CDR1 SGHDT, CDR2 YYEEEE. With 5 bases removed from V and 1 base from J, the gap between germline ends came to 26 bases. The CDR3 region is CASSSLDRGSLAGTDTQYF. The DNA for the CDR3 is TGTGCCAGCAGTTCGTTGGATCGGGGGTCGCTAGCCGGCACAGATACGCAGTATTTT.

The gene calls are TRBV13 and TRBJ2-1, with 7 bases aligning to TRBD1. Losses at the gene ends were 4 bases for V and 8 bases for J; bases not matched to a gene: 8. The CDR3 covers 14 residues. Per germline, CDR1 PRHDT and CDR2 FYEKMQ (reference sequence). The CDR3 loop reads CASSSRQGIDEQFF. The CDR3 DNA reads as TGTGCCAGCAGCTCCCGACAGGGCATCGATGAGCAGTTCTTC.

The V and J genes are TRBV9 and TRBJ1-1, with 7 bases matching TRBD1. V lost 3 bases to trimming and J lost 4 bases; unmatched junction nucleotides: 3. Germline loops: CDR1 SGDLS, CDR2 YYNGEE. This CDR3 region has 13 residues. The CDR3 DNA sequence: TGTGCCAGCAGCGCAGGGGACAGCACTGAAGCTTTCTTT. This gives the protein CASSAGDSTEAFF.